A selection of T cell receptor beta chains follows, all from one sample in a study of PD-L1 blockade in urothelial cancer. Assay used: immunoSEQ multiplex PCR; TCRdb lists only in-frame clones, some missing. Among under 60,000 clones listed, 84% were seen once. Specimen: PBMCs, collected around atezolizumab (anti-PD-L1) treatment. All receptors come from a man aged 70 or older with urothelial cancer. Each CDR3 is given with its conserved first and last residue. A D gene is named only where the DNA matches it firmly. Part of the rows lack a size; the others show once, few, many or a class for expanded clones.

TRBV5-4	-	-	TRBJ2-2	TGTGCCAGCGGTTCAAACAGGGTTAGAGCCGGGGAGCTGTTTTTT	CASGSNRVRAGELFF
TRBV6-6	-	-	TRBJ1-4	TGTGCCAGCAGTTTCGAGGAAAAACTGTTTTTT	CASSFEEKLFF
TRBV5-1	-	-	TRBJ2-7	TGCGCCAGCAGCTTGGAAGGACCTGCAGGGGAGCAGTACTTC	CASSLEGPAGEQYF
TRBV5-1	-	-	TRBJ2-7	TGCGCCAGCAGAGAGTCCACCGTCTACGAGCAGTACTTC	CASRESTVYEQYF
TRBV7-3	-	-	TRBJ1-5	TGTGCCAGCAGCTCTGGGGGCGCGGAGCCCCAGCATTTT	CASSSGGAEPQHF
TRBV7-9	-	-	TRBJ2-1	TGTGCCAGCAGCCGGGACTCCGAACGGTACGATGAGCAGTTCTTC	CASSRDSERYDEQFF
TRBV9	once	-	TRBJ2-1	TGTGCCAGCAGCGTCGGCGGGGCCTCCTACAATGAGCAGTTCTTC	CASSVGGASYNEQFF
TRBV7-6	-	-	TRBJ2-3	TGTGCCAGCAGCCAAGCGAGCAGAACAGATACGCAGTATTTT	CASSQASRTDTQYF
TRBV19	few	-	TRBJ2-3	TGTGCCAGTAGTACAGGGGGGCCAGGTACGCAGTATTTT	CASSTGGPGTQYF
TRBV7-9	once	-	TRBJ1-4	TGTGCCAGCAGCCCGGACAGAGGGGAAAAACTGTTTTTT	CASSPDRGEKLFF
TRBV7-2	-	-	TRBJ1-2	TGTGCCAGCAGCCCATCGACAGTCGACTATGGCTACACCTTC	CASSPSTVDYGYTF
TRBV28	few	-	TRBJ2-3	TGTGCCAGTAAGACCCCGGGAACAGATACGCAGTATTTT	CASKTPGTDTQYF
TRBV19	-	TRBD1	TRBJ2-5	TGTGCCAGTAGTCTTGGACAGGGAGACTCGGTAGGAGAGACCCAGTACTTC	CASSLGQGDSVGETQYF
TRBV5-1	-	TRBD2	TRBJ2-7	TGCGCCAGCAGCTGGACTAGCGGGTTCTCCTACGAGCAGTACTTC	CASSWTSGFSYEQYF
TRBV2	-	TRBD1	TRBJ1-1	TGTGCCAACAAAGGACAGGGGGTAAGAGGGAACACTGAAGCTTTCTTT	CANKGQGVRGNTEAFF
TRBV6-4	-	TRBD1	TRBJ2-7	TGTGCCAGCAGTCCGGACAGGGGAGGAATCCACGAGCAGTACTTC	CASSPDRGGIHEQYF
TRBV28	-	-	TRBJ1-1	TGTGCCAGCTTCCCCACGACAGGAAGAATTGAAGCTTTCTTT	CASFPTTGRIEAFF
TRBV7-6	-	TRBD1	TRBJ2-7	TGTGCCAGCAGCTTAGATCCACAGGGGATCTCCGAGCAGTACTTC	CASSLDPQGISEQYF
TRBV25-1	once	TRBD1	TRBJ2-7	TGTGCCAGCAGTGTCGGGACAGGCTCCTACGAGCAGTACTTC	CASSVGTGSYEQYF
TRBV11-2	-	TRBD2	TRBJ2-3	TGTGCCAGCAGCTCAGGAGCGGGGGTTTCCACAGATACGCAGTATTTT	CASSSGAGVSTDTQYF
TRBV5-6	-	TRBD1	TRBJ2-5	TGTGCCAGCAGCTTAGGGACAGCGCAAGAGACCCAGTACTTC	CASSLGTAQETQYF
TRBV7-6	-	-	TRBJ1-2	TGTGCCAGCAGCCTCTACTCTAACTATGGCTACACCTTC	CASSLYSNYGYTF
TRBV7-9	-	-	TRBJ2-3	TGTGCCAGCGCGGTAGACTCTAGCACAGATACGCAGTATTTT	CASAVDSSTDTQYF
TRBV5-6	-	-	TRBJ2-3	TGTGCCAGCAGCTTCATTCGGGGAACAGATACGCAGTATTTT	CASSFIRGTDTQYF
TRBV19	-	TRBD1	TRBJ1-6	TGTGCCACCGAGACCTCGACAGGGGGCAGTTCACCCCTCCACTTT	CATETSTGGSSPLHF
TRBV5-1	-	-	TRBJ1-1	TGCGCGAGCGGGCTTGGACATGAGGGGGGGAGCACTGAAGCTTTCTTT	CASGLGHEGGSTEAFF
TRBV30	-	TRBD1	TRBJ2-2	TGTGCCTCCGACAGGGGCACCGGGGAGCTGTTTTTT	CASDRGTGELFF
TRBV9	-	TRBD1	TRBJ2-7	TGTGCCAGCAGCGAGGACAGGGGTACCCACTACGAGCAGTACTTC	CASSEDRGTHYEQYF
TRBV19	-	-	TRBJ1-1	TGTGCCAGTACCGTACTCCGGACACCGAACACTGAAGCTTTCTTT	CASTVLRTPNTEAFF
TRBV29-1	once	TRBD1	TRBJ2-1	TGCAGCGGTAACAGGGGTCAGAATGAGCAGTTCTTC	CSGNRGQNEQFF
TRBV5-6	-	-	TRBJ1-1	TGTGCCAGCAATTCGGGAATGAACACTGAAGCTTTCTTT	CASNSGMNTEAFF
TRBV6-5	-	TRBD1	TRBJ2-2	TGTGCCAGCAGCCGACAGGGAATTAACACCGGGGAGCTGTTTTTT	CASSRQGINTGELFF
TRBV7-3	-	TRBD1	TRBJ2-1	TGTGCCAGCAGCTACTCCAGGGGGTACAATGAGCAGTTCTTC	CASSYSRGYNEQFF
TRBV29-1	-	-	TRBJ2-5	TGCAGCGGAACATGGTTCGGGGAGACCCGGTACTTC	CSGTWFGETRYF
TRBV19	-	-	TRBJ1-5	TGTGCCAGTAGCGGACGGGGGGGAGATCAGCCCCAGCATTTT	CASSGRGGDQPQHF
TRBV4-1	-	TRBD2	TRBJ2-1	TGCGCCAGCAGTGACACCGGGAGGGCCAGGTACAATGAGCAGTTCTTC	CASSDTGRARYNEQFF
TRBV5-6	-	TRBD2	TRBJ2-5	TGTGCCAGCACCTTGGGTGGGAGGGCCGGAGAGACCCAGTACTTC	CASTLGGRAGETQYF
TRBV27	-	-	TRBJ2-7	TGTGCCAGCAGTTTACGTCTTGGCCCCTACGAGCAGTACTTC	CASSLRLGPYEQYF
TRBV7-8	-	-	TRBJ2-7	TGTGCCAGCAGCACATCTACAGGGTACGAGCAGTACTTC	CASSTSTGYEQYF
TRBV7-3	-	TRBD2	TRBJ2-3	TGTGCCAGCAGCCGAACTAGCGGGAGACCAGATACGCAGTATTTT	CASSRTSGRPDTQYF
TRBV15	-	-	TRBJ2-7	TGTGCCACCAGCCCCAGGAGCGGCTACGAGCAGTACTTC	CATSPRSGYEQYF
TRBV7-2	-	-	TRBJ2-7	TGTGCCAGCAGCTTAAGAGGGTCCCACGAGCAGTACTTC	CASSLRGSHEQYF
TRBV7-2	-	-	TRBJ2-7	TGTGCCAGCAGCTTAGGAGGGACCTACGAGCAGTACTTC	CASSLGGTYEQYF
TRBV19	-	-	TRBJ2-5	TGTGCCAGTAGTATAGATCATCAAACAGGCCAAGAGACCCAGTACTTC	CASSIDHQTGQETQYF
TRBV13	-	TRBD1	TRBJ1-4	TGTGCCAGCAGCTCCAACCGGGACAGCCATAATGAAAAACTGTTTTTT	CASSSNRDSHNEKLFF